This T cell receptor beta chain originates from a study of cytomegalovirus exposure and HLA in healthy donors. Turning to the study itself: The roughly 120 validation repertoires, a later analysis reported, used the same platform as the 550 to 800 first-cohort repertoires. Overall study results and limits: According to a subsequent analysis, TCR clusters identified in the first cohort showed a tendency to co-occur across the 110 or so validation repertoires. Among TCR beta chains, those listed as cytomegalovirus-associated numbered about 160.

In germline, CDR1 is LNHDA, CDR2 SQIVND (reference sequence). V was cut by 5 bases and J by 0 bases, with 16 bases left in between. This CDR3 contains 16 residues. Note on this clone: The target antigen is unknown.

Clones were read by immunoSEQ multiplex PCR, and TCRdb kept only the in-frame ones, dropping some. In the table there are 150,000 or so clones, just under 90% of which are singletons. Sequences were obtained from PBMCs. The sequence derives from a woman in her 30s in good health and CMV-seronegative. This chain joins TRBV19 and TRBJ2-5, with D maybe TRBD2 (7 bases). For the CDR3, the DNA is TGTGCCAGTAGTCCCTGGGGGGGGGCCTACCAAGAGACCCAGTACTTC. It is translated as CASSPWGGAYQETQYF.